This section outlines one TCR beta chain sequence together with its context. Its antigen is as yet unknown. The sample belongs to a study of cytomegalovirus exposure and HLA in healthy donors. Study overall: A previous analysis identified 100 million or so unique TCR beta sequences derived from some 200 million T cells.

J was trimmed by 4 bases and V by 3 bases; bases with no gene match: 7. Germline CDR1 LNHDA, CDR2 SQIVND (reference sequence). This CDR3 comprises 16 residues. PCR used 60 Vbeta primers and 13 Jbeta primers. Measured with immunoSEQ multiplex PCR; TCRdb has only the in-frame clones, and not every one. The table includes about 120,000 clones, 74% detected once. Broader study findings: It was about 180 TCR beta chains that were listed as cytomegalovirus-associated. Data from an earlier analysis indicated that most TCR beta V segments were productive either about 90% or about 30% of the time.

The chain employs TRBV19 and TRBJ1-5, with TRBD1 identical over 9 bases. The specimen sequenced was PBMCs. This receptor was identified in a human donor in good health. As DNA, the CDR3 is TGTGCCAGTAGTATGATGGCGACAGGGGGGAATCAGCCCCAGCATTTT. It yields the protein CASSMMATGGNQPQHF.